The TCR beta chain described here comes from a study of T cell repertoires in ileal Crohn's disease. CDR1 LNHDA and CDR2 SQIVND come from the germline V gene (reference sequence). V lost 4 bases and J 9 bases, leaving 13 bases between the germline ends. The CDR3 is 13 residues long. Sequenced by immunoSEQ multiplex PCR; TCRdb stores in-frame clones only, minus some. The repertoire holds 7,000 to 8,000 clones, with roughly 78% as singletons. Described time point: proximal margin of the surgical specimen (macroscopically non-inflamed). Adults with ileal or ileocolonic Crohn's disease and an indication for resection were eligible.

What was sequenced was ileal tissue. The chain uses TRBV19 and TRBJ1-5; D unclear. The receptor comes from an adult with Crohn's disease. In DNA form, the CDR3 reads TGTGCCAGTAGTAATCAACGGAAGGGGCCCCAGCATTTT. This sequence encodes CASSNQRKGPQHF.